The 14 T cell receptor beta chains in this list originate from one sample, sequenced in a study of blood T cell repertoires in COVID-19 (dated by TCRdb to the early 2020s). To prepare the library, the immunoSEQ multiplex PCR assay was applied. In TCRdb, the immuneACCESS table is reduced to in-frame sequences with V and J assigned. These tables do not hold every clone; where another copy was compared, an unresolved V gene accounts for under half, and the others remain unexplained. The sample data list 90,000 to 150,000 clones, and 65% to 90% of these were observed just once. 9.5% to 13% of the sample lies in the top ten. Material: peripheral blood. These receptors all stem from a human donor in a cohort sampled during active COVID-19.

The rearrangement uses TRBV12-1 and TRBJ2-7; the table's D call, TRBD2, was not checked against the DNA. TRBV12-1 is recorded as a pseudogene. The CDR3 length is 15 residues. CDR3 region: CASSLRGRGPYEQYF. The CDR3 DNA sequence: TGTGCCAGCAGCCTCCGGGGGCGGGGGCCCTACGAGCAGTACTTC.

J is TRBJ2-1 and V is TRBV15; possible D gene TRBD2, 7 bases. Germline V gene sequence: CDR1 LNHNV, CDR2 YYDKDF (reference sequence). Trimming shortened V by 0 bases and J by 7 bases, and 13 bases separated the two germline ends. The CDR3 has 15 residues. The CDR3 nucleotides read TGTGCCACCAGCAGAGATATCCGGGGGGCTAATGAGCAGTTCTTC. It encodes CATSRDIRGANEQFF.

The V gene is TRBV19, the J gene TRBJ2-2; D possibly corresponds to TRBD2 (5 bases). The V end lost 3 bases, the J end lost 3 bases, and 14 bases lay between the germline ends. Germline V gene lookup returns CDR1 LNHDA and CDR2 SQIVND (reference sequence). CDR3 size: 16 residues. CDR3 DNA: TGTGCCAGTAGTATTGTCGGGGATGGGGACACCGGGGAGCTGTTTTTT. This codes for CASSIVGDGDTGELFF.

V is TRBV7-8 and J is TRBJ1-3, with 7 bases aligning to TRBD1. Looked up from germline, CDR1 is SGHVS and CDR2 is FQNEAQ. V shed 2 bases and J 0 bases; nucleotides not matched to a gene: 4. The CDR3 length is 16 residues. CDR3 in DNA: TGTGCCAGCAGCTTATGGGACAGCTACTCTGGAAACACCATATATTTT. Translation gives CASSLWDSYSGNTIYF.

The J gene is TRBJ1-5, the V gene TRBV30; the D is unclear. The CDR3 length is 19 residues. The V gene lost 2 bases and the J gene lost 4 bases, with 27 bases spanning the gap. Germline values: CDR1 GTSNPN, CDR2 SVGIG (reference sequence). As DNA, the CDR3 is TGTGCCTGGAGTAGGAAAGCGAGGCCCAGAAGTAATCGAAATCAGCCCCAGCATTTT. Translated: CAWSRKARPRSNRNQPQHF.

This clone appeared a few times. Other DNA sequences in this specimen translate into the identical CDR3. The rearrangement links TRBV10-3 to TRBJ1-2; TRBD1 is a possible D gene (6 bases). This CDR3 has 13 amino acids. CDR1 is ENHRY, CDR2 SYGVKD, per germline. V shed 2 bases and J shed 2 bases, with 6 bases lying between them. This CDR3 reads CAISEQGNYGYTF. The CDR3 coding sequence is TGTGCCATCAGTGAGCAGGGGAACTATGGCTACACCTTC.

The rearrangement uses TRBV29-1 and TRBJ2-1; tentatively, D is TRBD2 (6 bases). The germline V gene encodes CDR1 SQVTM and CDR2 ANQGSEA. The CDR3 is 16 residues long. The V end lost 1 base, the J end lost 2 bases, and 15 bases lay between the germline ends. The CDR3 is CSVEGMRPGAYNEQFF. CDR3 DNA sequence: TGCAGCGTTGAAGGGATGCGTCCGGGGGCCTACAATGAGCAGTTCTTC.

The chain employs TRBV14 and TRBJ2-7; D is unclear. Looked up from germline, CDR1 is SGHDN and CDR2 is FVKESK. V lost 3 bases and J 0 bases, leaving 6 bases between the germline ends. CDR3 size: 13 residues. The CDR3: CASSHRVSYEQYF. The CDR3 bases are TGTGCCAGCAGCCATCGGGTCTCCTACGAGCAGTACTTC. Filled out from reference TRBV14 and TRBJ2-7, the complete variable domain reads EAGVTQFPSHSVIEKGQTVTLRCDPISGHDNLYWYRRVMGKEIKFLLHFVKESKQDESGMPNNRFLAERTGGTYSTLKVQPAELEDSGVYFCASSHRVSYEQYFGPGTRLTVT.

CDR3 coding DNA: TGTGCCAGCTCACCACCGAGAATAGGGGGCGCTGACACCGGGGAGCTGTTTTTT. Translated: CASSPPRIGGADTGELFF. This chain uses TRBV18 with TRBJ2-2; 7 bases map to TRBD1. CDR1 KGHSH and CDR2 LQKENI come from the germline V gene. V was clipped by 0 bases and J by 3 bases; unmatched bases: 10. The CDR3 is made up of 18 amino acids. Drawing the rest from reference TRBV18 and TRBJ2-2, the complete variable domain is NAGVMQNPRHLVRRRGQEARLRCSPMKGHSHVYWYRQLPEEGLKFMVYLQKENIIDESGMPKERFSAEFPKEGPSILRIQQVVRGDSAAYFCASSPPRIGGADTGELFFGEGSRLTVL.

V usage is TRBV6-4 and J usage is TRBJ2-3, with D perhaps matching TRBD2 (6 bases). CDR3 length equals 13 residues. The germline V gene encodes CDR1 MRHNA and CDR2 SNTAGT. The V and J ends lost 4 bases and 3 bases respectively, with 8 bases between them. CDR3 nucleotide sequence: TGTGCCAGCAGTGGGAGGGTAACAGATACGCAGTATTTT. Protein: CASSGRVTDTQYF.

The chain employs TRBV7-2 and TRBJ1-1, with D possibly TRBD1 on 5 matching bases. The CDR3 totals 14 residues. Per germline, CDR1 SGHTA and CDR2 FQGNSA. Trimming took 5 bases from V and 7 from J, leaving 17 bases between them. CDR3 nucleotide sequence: TGTGCCAGCAGCCACCCCCCAGGGTCCGATGAAGCTTTCTTT. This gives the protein CASSHPPGSDEAFF.

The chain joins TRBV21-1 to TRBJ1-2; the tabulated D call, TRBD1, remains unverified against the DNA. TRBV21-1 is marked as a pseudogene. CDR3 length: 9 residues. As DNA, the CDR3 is TGTGCCAAACCCAGGGGGTACACCTTC. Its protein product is CAKPRGYTF.

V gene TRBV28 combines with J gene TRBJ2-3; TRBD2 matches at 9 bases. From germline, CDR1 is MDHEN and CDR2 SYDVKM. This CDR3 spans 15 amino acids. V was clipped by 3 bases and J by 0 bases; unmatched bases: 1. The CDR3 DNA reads TGTGCCAGCAGTTTTCTAGCGGGGAGCACAGATACGCAGTATTTT. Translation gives CASSFLAGSTDTQYF.

The CDR3 region is CASSPSVKSGEQFF. The CDR3 nucleotides read TGTGCCAGCAGCCCCTCCGTAAAGTCCGGTGAGCAGTTCTTC. The chain is built from TRBV3-1 (or the pseudogene TRBV3-2) and TRBJ2-1; D is ambiguous. V was cut by 4 bases and J by 9 bases, with 16 bases left in between. Germline V lookup: CDR1 LGHDT, CDR2 YNNKEL (reference sequence). There are 14 residues in the CDR3.